This TCR beta chain came from a study of T cell repertoires in cytomegalovirus infection. Study-wide background: In the study, CMV epitopes included recently identified HLA-C-restricted and well-studied HLA-B-restricted ones. Through public TCR beta signatures, both CMV infection and matching HLA type were indicated.

This CDR3 has 11 residues. The V gene lost 3 bases and the J gene lost 8 bases, with 7 bases spanning the gap. The V gene's germline CDR1 is LNHDA and CDR2 SQIVND (reference sequence). General study findings and limits: Carriage of CMV together with the relevant HLA was identifiable through cumulative public TCR beta family frequency. The ex vivo response was dominated by HLA-C-restricted CMV-specific TCR beta clonotypes.

MiXCR, run by TCRdb on the reads, gives a single entry per CDR3 protein. Here the sample spans 640,000 or so distinct CDR3 sequences, around 35% being singletons. This clonotype showed up just a few times. The antigen is undetermined. This material consisted of cultured PBMCs, taken from culture after CMV antigen stimulation. This TCR derives from a human donor in good health (CMV status not recorded). Some clones in this sample may be carry-over from other donors' samples. The chain has TRBV19 and TRBJ1-1, with D uncertain. In DNA form, the CDR3 reads TGTGCCAGTAGTATGACGGGGGAAGCTTTCTTT. Residues: CASSMTGEAFF.